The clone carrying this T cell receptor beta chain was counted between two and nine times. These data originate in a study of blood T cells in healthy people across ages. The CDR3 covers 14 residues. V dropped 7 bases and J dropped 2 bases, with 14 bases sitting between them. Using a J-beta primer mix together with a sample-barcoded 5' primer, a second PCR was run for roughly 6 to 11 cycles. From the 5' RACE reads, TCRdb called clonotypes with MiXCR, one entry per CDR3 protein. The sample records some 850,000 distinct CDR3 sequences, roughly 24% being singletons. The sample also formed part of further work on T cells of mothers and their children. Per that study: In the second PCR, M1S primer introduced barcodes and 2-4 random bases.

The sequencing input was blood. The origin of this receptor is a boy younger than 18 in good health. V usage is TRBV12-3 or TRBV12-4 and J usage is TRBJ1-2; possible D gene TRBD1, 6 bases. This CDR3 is CASTPRGANYGYTF. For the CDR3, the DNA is TGTGCCAGCACTCCGCGGGGGGCGAACTATGGCTACACCTTC.